This is a list of T cell receptor beta chains from one sample in a study of identical twins. TCRdb used MiXCR to reprocess the 5' RACE reads, holding one entry per CDR3 protein. The sample has fewer than 550,000 distinct CDR3 sequences, 13% to 15% seen once; the top ten hold approximately 1%. These data also featured in a second study, about yellow fever vaccine responses in identical twins.

Sequencing input: CD4+ T cells sorted from blood. The receptors were gathered from a woman under 30 in good health. CDR3s leave out the opening cysteine and the closing phenylalanine or tryptophan. Fields, in order: J gene, V gene, CDR3 protein.

J: TRBJ2-3; V: TRBV20-1; CDR3: SATTGTSPTDTQY
J: TRBJ2-1; V: TRBV24-1; CDR3: ATSDAGLANNNEQF
J: TRBJ1-1; V: TRBV29-1; CDR3: SAQGQGTKNTEAF
J: TRBJ2-2; V: TRBV10-3; CDR3: ATLPTANTGELF
J: TRBJ2-3; V: TRBV14; CDR3: ASSQDRFTGTSMWYTDTQY
J: TRBJ1-3; V: TRBV5-8; CDR3: ASSSWTVQGNTIY
J: TRBJ2-7; V: TRBV5-1; CDR3: ASSLVDSFEQY
J: TRBJ2-2; V: TRBV6-2/TRBV6-3; CDR3: ASRLAGLTGELF
J: TRBJ2-5; V: TRBV2; CDR3: ASSAGTKQETQY
J: TRBJ2-7; V: TRBV6-2/TRBV6-3; CDR3: ASTSSGQGNSGRFYEQY
J: TRBJ2-2; V: TRBV29-1; CDR3: SVRIQTTNTGELF
J: TRBJ2-1; V: TRBV3-1; CDR3: ASSQGQGGNEQF
J: TRBJ2-3; V: TRBV6-5; CDR3: ASSYRERSSTDTQY
J: TRBJ2-7; V: TRBV28; CDR3: ASSLSGTIDYEQY
J: TRBJ1-2; V: TRBV6-1; CDR3: ASSEAVSGSYGYT
J: TRBJ2-7; V: TRBV18; CDR3: ASSSQGASYEQY
J: TRBJ2-5; V: TRBV24-1; CDR3: ATSEAGLGMTQY
J: TRBJ2-7; V: TRBV3-1; CDR3: ASSQGGRKDEQY
J: TRBJ1-1; V: TRBV12-3/TRBV12-4; CDR3: ASSPPGQWSVGEAF
J: TRBJ2-1; V: TRBV10-3; CDR3: AISQTSGTSYNEQF
J: TRBJ1-6; V: TRBV14; CDR3: ASSQLDSQNSPLH
J: TRBJ2-7; V: TRBV20-1; CDR3: SARPRGGSGRIGYEQY
J: TRBJ2-3; V: TRBV12-3/TRBV12-4; CDR3: ASSLVDTDTQY
J: TRBJ2-2; V: TRBV7-9; CDR3: ASTPATNTGELF
J: TRBJ1-1; V: TRBV29-1; CDR3: SVEEARGPPTEAF
J: TRBJ2-1; V: TRBV20-1; CDR3: SARRGSEQF
J: TRBJ2-5; V: TRBV11-3; CDR3: ASSLSPKETQY
J: TRBJ1-2; V: TRBV7-8; CDR3: ASSLAETLHYGYT
J: TRBJ2-2; V: TRBV14; CDR3: ATTRRANTGELF
J: TRBJ2-1; V: TRBV29-1; CDR3: SVMLAGTYNEQF
J: TRBJ2-5; V: TRBV12-3/TRBV12-4; CDR3: ASSFRGEETQY
J: TRBJ1-1; V: TRBV5-1; CDR3: ASSWRAARVYTEAF
J: TRBJ2-7; V: TRBV24-1; CDR3: ATEETSGRREQY
J: TRBJ2-3; V: TRBV15; CDR3: ATSFKATDTQY
J: TRBJ1-3; V: TRBV9; CDR3: ASSVDGGYGNTIY
J: TRBJ1-1; V: TRBV5-4; CDR3: ASSLPRTGQGNTEAF
J: TRBJ1-5; V: TRBV28; CDR3: ASSLRGFSNQPQH
J: TRBJ1-3; V: TRBV20-1; CDR3: SASDPASSGNTIY
J: TRBJ2-7; V: TRBV10-3; CDR3: AIREAGAPTSYEQY
J: TRBJ2-1; V: TRBV4-1; CDR3: ASSQDPSTLAGAHNEQF
J: TRBJ2-5; V: TRBV12-3/TRBV12-4; CDR3: ASSFGGGVGQETQY
J: TRBJ2-7; V: TRBV25-1; CDR3: ASSDPLRSRWY
J: TRBJ1-1; V: TRBV20-1; CDR3: SARASSWGAF
J: TRBJ2-2; V: TRBV6-1; CDR3: ASMGFGSGRGTGELF
J: TRBJ2-1; V: TRBV7-6; CDR3: ASSLGGGGANWQF
J: TRBJ2-7; V: TRBV7-9; CDR3: ASSLAGPDEQY
J: TRBJ2-2; V: TRBV12-3/TRBV12-4; CDR3: TCSPPSPTGLFDTGELF
J: TRBJ2-1; V: TRBV19; CDR3: ASSIRNPFDEQF